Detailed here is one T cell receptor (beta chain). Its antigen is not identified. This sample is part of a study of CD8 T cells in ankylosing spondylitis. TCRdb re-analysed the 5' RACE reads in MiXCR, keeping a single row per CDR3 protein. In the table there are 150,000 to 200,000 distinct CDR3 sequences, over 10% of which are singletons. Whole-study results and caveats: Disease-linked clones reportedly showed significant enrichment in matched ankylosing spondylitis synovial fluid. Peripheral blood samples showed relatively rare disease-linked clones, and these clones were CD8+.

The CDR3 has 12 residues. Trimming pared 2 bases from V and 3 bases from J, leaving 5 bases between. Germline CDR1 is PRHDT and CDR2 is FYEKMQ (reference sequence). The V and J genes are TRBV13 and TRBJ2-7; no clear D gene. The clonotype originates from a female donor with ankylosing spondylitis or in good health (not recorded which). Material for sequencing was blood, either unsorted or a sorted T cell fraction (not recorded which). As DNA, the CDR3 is TGTGCCAGCAGCTTAAAGGTCTACGAGCAGTACTTC. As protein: CASSLKVYEQYF.